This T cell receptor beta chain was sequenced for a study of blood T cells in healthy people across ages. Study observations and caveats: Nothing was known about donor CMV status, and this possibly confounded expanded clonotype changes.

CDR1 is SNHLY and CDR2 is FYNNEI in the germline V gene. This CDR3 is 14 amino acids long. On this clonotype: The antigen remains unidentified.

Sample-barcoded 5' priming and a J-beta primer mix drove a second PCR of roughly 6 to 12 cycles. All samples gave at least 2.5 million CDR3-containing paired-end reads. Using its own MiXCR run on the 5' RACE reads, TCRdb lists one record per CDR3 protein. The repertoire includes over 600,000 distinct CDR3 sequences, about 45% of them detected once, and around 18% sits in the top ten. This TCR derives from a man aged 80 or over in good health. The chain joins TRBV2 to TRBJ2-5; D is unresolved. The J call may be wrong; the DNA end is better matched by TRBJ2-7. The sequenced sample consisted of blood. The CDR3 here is CASSVRAPPAEQYF. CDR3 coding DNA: TGTGCCAGCAGTGTTAGGGCCCCGCCGGCCGAGCAGTACTTC.